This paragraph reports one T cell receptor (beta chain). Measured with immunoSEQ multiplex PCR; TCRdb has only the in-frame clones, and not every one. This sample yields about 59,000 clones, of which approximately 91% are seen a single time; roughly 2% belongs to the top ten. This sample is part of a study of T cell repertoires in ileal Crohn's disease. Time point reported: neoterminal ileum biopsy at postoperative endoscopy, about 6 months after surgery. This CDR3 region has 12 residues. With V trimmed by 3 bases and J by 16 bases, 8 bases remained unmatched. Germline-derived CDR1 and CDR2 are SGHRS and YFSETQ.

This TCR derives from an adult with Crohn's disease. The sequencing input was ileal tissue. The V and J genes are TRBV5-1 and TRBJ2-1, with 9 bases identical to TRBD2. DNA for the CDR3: TGCGCCAGCAGCTCCCAGCGGGAGGCTCCCTTCTTC. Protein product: CASSSQREAPFF.